The rows below give T cell receptor beta chains drawn from one sample of a study of T cells in Graves' hyperthyroidism and ophthalmopathy. TCRdb reprocessed the multiplex PCR reads with MiXCR, giving one entry per CDR3 protein. Counted here are about 600,000 distinct CDR3 sequences, roughly a sixth occurring once; the ten biggest clones make up roughly 3.3%. Sequenced: blood. The receptor set was obtained from a woman aged 35 to 49 with Graves' ophthalmopathy. The CDR3 runs from the conserved cysteine through the conserved F or W. A D gene is named only where the DNA matches it firmly. Clone sizes are given selectively: once, few, many, or a class where the clone is expanded.

CDR3 length	V gene	clone size	J gene	D gene	CDR3 DNA	CDR3 protein
13	TRBV11-2	NA	TRBJ2-1	TRBD1	TGTGCCAGTAGTATCGGGACAGGGGCAGAGCAGTTCTTC	CASSIGTGAEQFF
16	TRBV7-8	many	TRBJ2-1	NA	TGTGCCAGCAGCTCCCTACCCCTTGTGGGCTTGCATGAGCAGTTCTTC	CASSSLPLVGLHEQFF
15	TRBV4-1	NA	TRBJ2-1	NA	TGCGCCAGCAGCCAAGCGAGGAGCTCCTACAATGAGCAGTTCTTC	CASSQARSSYNEQFF
15	TRBV7-2	NA	TRBJ1-3	NA	TGTGCCAGCAGCACCTGGGACTACTCTGGAAACACCATATATTTT	CASSTWDYSGNTIYF
13	TRBV30	NA	TRBJ1-5	TRBD1	TGTGCCGGAGACAGGGGGCCAGGTCAGCCCCAGCATTTT	CAGDRGPGQPQHF
14	TRBV7-8	many	TRBJ2-3	NA	TGTGCCAGCAGCTCCTCCCTAGGCACAGATACGCAGTATTTT	CASSSSLGTDTQYF
15	TRBV3-1	many	TRBJ1-5	NA	TGTGCCAGCAGCCAAGGAGGACTTCGCAATCAGCCCCAGCATTTT	CASSQGGLRNQPQHF
18	TRBV5-8	many	TRBJ2-1	TRBD2	TGTGCCAGCAGCTTGAGAGGACTAGCGGGCTCTTACTACAATGAGCAGTTCTTC	CASSLRGLAGSYYNEQFF
14	TRBV20-1	many	TRBJ2-1	TRBD1	TGCAGTGCTGTTCCGACAGGGTCTTACAATGAGCAGTTCTTC	CSAVPTGSYNEQFF
18	TRBV6-5	NA	TRBJ2-6	TRBD2	TGTGCCAGCAGTTACGTCATAGCGGGAAACTCTGGGGCCAACGTCCTGACTTTC	CASSYVIAGNSGANVLTF
17	TRBV11-2	few	TRBJ1-6	NA	TGTGCCAGCAGCTTAGATTCTCACAAGAGGGGCAATTCACCCCTCCACTTT	CASSLDSHKRGNSPLHF